This is a list of T cell receptor beta chains from one sample in a study of T-cell reconstitution after alpha-beta-depleted transplantation in children. In TCRdb, the PCR reads were re-called with MiXCR into one record per CDR3 protein. This repertoire shows about a million distinct CDR3 sequences, less than 30% found once; its top ten account for under 30%. This specimen consisted of PBMCs, mostly from graft donor cells, obtained 360 days after TCRalphabeta/CD19-depleted stem cell transplant. The receptors originated from a boy younger than two who had a stem cell transplant for SCID, so the T cells may come from the graft donor. Each CDR3 is given with its conserved first and last residue. The D gene is left open where the match is weak. Size is omitted from some rows. Given values are once, few, many or a class for expanded clones.

clone_size j_call v_call d_call cdr3_nt cdr3_aa
NA TRBJ1-1 TRBV29-1 NA TGCAGCGTTGGCGGGGGGCCCATGAACACTGAAGCTTTCTTT CSVGGGPMNTEAFF
NA TRBJ2-5 TRBV9 NA TGTGCCAGCAGCGTAGGAATCGGGGGGCTCGAAGAGACCCAGTACTTC CASSVGIGGLEETQYF
NA TRBJ2-2 TRBV5-1 NA TGCGCCAGCAGCTTGGGGTTCAGGAGGGACACCGGGGAGCTGTTTTTT CASSLGFRRDTGELFF
few TRBJ2-3 TRBV2 NA TGTGCCAGCAGTGAAGCGCTCCTAGCCCCGGGTACGCAGTATTTT CASSEALLAPGTQYF
NA TRBJ2-1 TRBV4-1 NA TGCGCCAGCAGTCCTCTTGCGGGGGCCTCCTACAATGAGCAGTTCTTC CASSPLAGASYNEQFF
NA TRBJ2-7 TRBV2 TRBD2 TGTGCCAGCAAGGTCCCGGGAGGAAACGAGCAGTACTTC CASKVPGGNEQYF
NA TRBJ1-2 TRBV28 TRBD1 TGTGCCAGCAGTTTCCTCCGGGACAGGGGTGGCTACACCTTC CASSFLRDRGGYTF
NA TRBJ2-5 TRBV6-5 NA TGTGCCAGTGCCAGGGATGGGGAGACCCAGTACTTC CASARDGETQYF
few TRBJ2-7 TRBV12-3/TRBV12-4 TRBD2 TGTGCCAGCATAGTCAGGGTCACTACTAGCGGCGAGCAGTACTTC CASIVRVTTSGEQYF
few TRBJ1-1 TRBV6-5 NA TGTGCCAGCAGGTCCTCCCAGGCTTCCACTGAAGCTTTCTTT CASRSSQASTEAFF
NA TRBJ2-1 TRBV11-2 NA TGTGCCAGCAGCCTTGGACTTCACTCCTACAATGAGCAGTTCTTC CASSLGLHSYNEQFF
NA TRBJ2-7 TRBV12-3/TRBV12-4 TRBD1 TGTGCCAGCAGTTTCTCCAGGGGGAACGAGCAGTACTTC CASSFSRGNEQYF
few TRBJ2-5 TRBV5-1 TRBD2 TGCGCCAGCAGCACGGGACTAGCGGGGGGCGCCACCCAAGAGACCCAGTACTTC CASSTGLAGGATQETQYF
NA TRBJ1-6 TRBV4-3 NA TGCGCCAGCAGCGCCCGACCTGGTTCACCCCTCCACTTT CASSARPGSPLHF
once TRBJ2-5 TRBV7-2 NA TGTGCCAGTAGTCCCGTAGGGGTCCAAGAGACCCAGTACTTC CASSPVGVQETQYF
NA TRBJ2-7 TRBV12-3/TRBV12-4 TRBD2 TGTGCCAGCAGTTTAAGAGGGACTAGCGGGCGGAGCTCCTACGAGCAGTACTTC CASSLRGTSGRSSYEQYF
NA TRBJ2-5 TRBV12-3/TRBV12-4 NA TGTGCCAGCAGTTTGGGGGGACCCCCGTTGGAGACCCAGTACTTC CASSLGGPPLETQYF
NA TRBJ2-3 TRBV7-2 TRBD2 TGTGCCAGCAGCTTAGGGCGGGGGGGCCTTCGAGATACGCAGTATTTT CASSLGRGGLRDTQYF
few TRBJ1-5 TRBV7-8 NA TGTGCCAGCAGCTTATTTCAACGGATTAGCAATCAGCCCCAGCATTTT CASSLFQRISNQPQHF
many TRBJ1-1 TRBV2 NA TGTGCCAGCAGTTGGGTGAACACTGAAGCTTTCTTT CASSWVNTEAFF
NA TRBJ1-5 TRBV6-1 TRBD1 TGTGCCAGCAGGGGGGTCGGGACAGGGCGTCAGCCCCAGCATTTT CASRGVGTGRQPQHF
NA TRBJ2-2 TRBV13 TRBD1 TGTGCCAGCAGCTTAGTCGTTACGATGACAGGGCCCGGGGAGCTGTTTTTT CASSLVVTMTGPGELFF
NA TRBJ1-2 TRBV20-1 NA TGCAGTGCCCCTACCTCGGAGAACTATGGCTACACCTTC CSAPTSENYGYTF
NA TRBJ2-1 TRBV20-1 NA TGCAGTGCTAGACCAGGCGGGACTCCCTTGGTAGTGGGTGAGCAGTTCTTC CSARPGGTPLVVGEQFF
few TRBJ2-1 TRBV20-1 NA TGCAGTGCTAGAGATGGGCGTCCGGGTGAGCAGTTCTTC CSARDGRPGEQFF
few TRBJ2-2 TRBV29-1 TRBD1 TGCAGCGGGGACAGGGGATCCGGGGAGCTGTTTTTT CSGDRGSGELFF
NA TRBJ1-6 TRBV12-3/TRBV12-4 NA TGTGCCAGCAGCCCTCGTGCCGGGGATAATTCACCCCTCCACTTT CASSPRAGDNSPLHF
NA TRBJ1-2 TRBV4-1 NA TGCGCCAGCAGCCAACGTGAGCGGGACCGCTATGGCTACACCTTC CASSQRERDRYGYTF
few TRBJ2-1 TRBV5-4 TRBD2 TGTGCCAGCAGCTCCCGACTAGCGGGGGACAATGAGCAGTTCTTC CASSSRLAGDNEQFF
once TRBJ1-1 TRBV6-5 NA TGTGCCAGCAGTTACTCGAGCCAGGGGAACACTGAAGCTTTCTTT CASSYSSQGNTEAFF
NA TRBJ1-1 TRBV11-1 NA TGTGCCAGCAGCTCGGGACTGAATTTGTTTGCTTTCTTT CASSSGLNLFAFF
NA TRBJ2-1 TRBV7-8 NA TGTGCCAGCAGCTGGGGGGGGAGGACAGGGAGGGAGTTCGGTGAGCAGTTCTTC CASSWGGRTGREFGEQFF
NA TRBJ2-7 TRBV9 TRBD1 TGTGCCAGCAGCCCGGGACAGGGGGCGGCCTACGAGCAGTACTTC CASSPGQGAAYEQYF
NA TRBJ2-1 TRBV20-1 TRBD2 TGCAGTGCCAAATTTGGCGGGGGGGCCATGGAGCAGTTCTTC CSAKFGGGAMEQFF
NA TRBJ1-6 TRBV7-8 NA TGTGCCAGCAGCTTAGGAAAGGGGATCGGTTCACCCCTCCACTTT CASSLGKGIGSPLHF
NA TRBJ2-5 TRBV5-1 NA TGCGCCAGCACTCGGCAGCCGAAAGAGACCCAGTACTTC CASTRQPKETQYF
NA TRBJ2-4 TRBV7-8 NA TGTGCCAGCGCAAATCAGGGAATCAAAAACATTCAGTACTTC CASANQGIKNIQYF
NA TRBJ2-2 TRBV9 NA TGTGCCAGCAGCCCCTTCGAGCGTGGCGCCGGGGAGCTGTTTTTT CASSPFERGAGELFF
NA TRBJ2-1 TRBV5-1 NA TGCGCCAGCAGCTTTGCGGGACACTTTTCCAATGAGCAGTTCTTC CASSFAGHFSNEQFF
NA TRBJ2-1 TRBV2 NA TGTGCCAGCAACAGGGTAGAGAGGAATGAGCAGTTCTTC CASNRVERNEQFF
NA TRBJ1-1 TRBV5-1 TRBD1 TGCGCCAGCAGCTTTTATCCAGGGGGTCACACTGAAGCTTTCTTT CASSFYPGGHTEAFF
once TRBJ2-2 TRBV20-1 NA TGCAGTGCCCCATCCGGGGGTCCCGTGCCCGGGGAGCTGTTTTTT CSAPSGGPVPGELFF
NA TRBJ2-2 TRBV12-3/TRBV12-4 NA TGTGCCAGCAGTCCCGGCTGGACGGTCACCGGGGAGCTGTTTTTT CASSPGWTVTGELFF
NA TRBJ2-3 TRBV10-3 NA TGTGCCATCACCCGGGACCCCCGGGGCACAGATACGCAGTATTTT CAITRDPRGTDTQYF
NA TRBJ2-7 TRBV4-2 NA TGTGCCAGCAGCCAGAATTCCGGGTCGACCTACGAGCAGTACTTC CASSQNSGSTYEQYF